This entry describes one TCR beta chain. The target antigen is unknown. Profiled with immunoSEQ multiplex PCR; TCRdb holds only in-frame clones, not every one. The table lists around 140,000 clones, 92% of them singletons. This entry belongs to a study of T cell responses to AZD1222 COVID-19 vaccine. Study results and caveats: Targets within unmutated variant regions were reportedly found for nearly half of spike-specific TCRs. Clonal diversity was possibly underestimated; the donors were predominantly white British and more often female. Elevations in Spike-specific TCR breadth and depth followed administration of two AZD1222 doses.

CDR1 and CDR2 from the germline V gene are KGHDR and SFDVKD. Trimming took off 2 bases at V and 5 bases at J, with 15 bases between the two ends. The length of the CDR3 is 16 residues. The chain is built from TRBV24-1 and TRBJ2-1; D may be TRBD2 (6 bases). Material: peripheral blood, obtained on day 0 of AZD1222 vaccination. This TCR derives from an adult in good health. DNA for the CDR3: TGTGCCACCAGTGATTCTATGCGGGGCGATCACAATGAGCAGTTCTTC. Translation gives CATSDSMRGDHNEQFF.